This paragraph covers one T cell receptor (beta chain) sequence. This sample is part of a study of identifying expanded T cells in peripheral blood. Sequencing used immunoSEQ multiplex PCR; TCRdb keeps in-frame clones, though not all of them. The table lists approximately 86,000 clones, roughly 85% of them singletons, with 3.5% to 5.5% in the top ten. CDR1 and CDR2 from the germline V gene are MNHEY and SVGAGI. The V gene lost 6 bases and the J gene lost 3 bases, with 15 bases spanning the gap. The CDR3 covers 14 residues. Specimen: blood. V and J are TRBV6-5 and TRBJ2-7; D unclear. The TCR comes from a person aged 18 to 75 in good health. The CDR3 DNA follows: TGTGCCAGCAGGACGACGGGTGTAGGCTACGAGCAGTACTTC. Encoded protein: CASRTTGVGYEQYF.